This section outlines one T cell receptor beta chain sequence together with its context. This entry comes from a study of radiotherapy plus CTLA-4 blockade in lung cancer. TCRdb's table, derived via immunoSEQ multiplex PCR, lists solely in-frame clones and lacks some. In the table there are about 77,000 clones, 70% to 80% of which are singletons. Per germline, CDR1 SGHNT and CDR2 YYREEE (reference sequence). This CDR3 has 17 amino acids. After removal of 4 bases from V and 6 bases from J, the junction contained 14 bases not matched to a gene. Sequenced material: peripheral blood, taken from a patient treated with radiotherapy plus ipilimumab. The sequence derives from a human donor with non-small cell lung cancer whose response to radiotherapy plus ipilimumab could not be evaluated. J is TRBJ2-2 and V is TRBV5-4; 8 bases match TRBD1. CDR3 sequence reads: CASSRQTGVGSPGELFF. Here the CDR3 DNA reads TGTGCCAGCAGCCGCCAGACAGGGGTTGGTTCCCCCGGGGAGCTGTTTTTT.